The clone carrying this TCR beta chain has a single count. Its antigen is not known. This specimen comes from a study of cytomegalovirus exposure and HLA in healthy donors. The CDR3 totals 11 residues. Germline V gene lookup returns CDR1 LNHDA and CDR2 SQIVND (reference sequence). Between the trimmed V and J ends, which lost 2 bases and 13 bases, there was a span of 8 bases. This table comes from immunoSEQ multiplex PCR, and its TCRdb copy is limited to in-frame clones, with some not included. This repertoire shows about 110,000 clones, under 97% found once; its top ten account for approximately 0.67%. Study-level findings and limits: The study designated about 180 TCR beta chains cytomegalovirus-associated.

This sequence originates from a woman between 18 and 29 years old in good health and CMV-seronegative. This chain links TRBV19 with TRBJ1-4, with a weak D call TRBD1 (5 bases). Material for sequencing was PBMCs. CDR3 sequence reads: CASSIMGRLFF. Here the CDR3 DNA reads TGTGCCAGTAGTATAATGGGGCGACTGTTTTTT.